Reported below is one T cell receptor beta chain. Its antigen is not yet known. Nothing much larger sits one base from this clone, and base qualities are not available. Genomic DNA was isolated using the Qiagen DNeasy kit from unsorted PBMCs as well as from negatively selected CD4+ and CD8+ fractions. TCR beta CDR3 regions were amplified by immunoSEQ multiplex PCR using primers annealing to V and J segments. Amplification bias was minimized using a synthetic immune receptor repertoire, and residual bias was removed computationally after sequencing. In the original analysis: Custom Python scripts were used to quantify repertoire diversity as the Shannon entropy index. Unsorted, CD4+ and CD8+ repertoires were analyzed separately, except for combined analyses in which CD4+ and CD8+ sequences were merged in silico. Clonal expansion was defined as at least a 2-fold frequency increase after treatment relative to C1D1, with a pseudocount of 0.5 for undetected baseline clones. Singleton clones were defined as clones with 0 or 1 copy at C1D1, and non-singleton clones were defined as clones with 2 or more copies. By matching protein sequences in sorted samples from the same patient, clones expanded in unsorted samples were annotated as CD4+, CD8+ or unknown. Wilcoxon tests on paired samples were used to test diversity changes from C1D1 to C4D1. TCRdb retrieved this table from immuneACCESS and kept in-frame rearrangements only. Not all clones are present; in checked studies, unresolved V genes account for under half, and no reason is known for the remainder. The V and J calls and the clone size are those of that table, but D and trimming were determined from the DNA. The sample yields about 36,000 clones; almost 70% were counted once. The biggest ten clones account for approximately 14% of the sample.

The label giving this sample's time point can be read as: cycle 2 day 1 (C2D1) of nivolumab. Every trial patient had relapsed following autologous stem cell transplantation, and prior brentuximab vedotin exposure was what differed among cohorts A, B and C. The trial cohort included 45 to 65 patients with relapsed/refractory classical Hodgkin lymphoma, and each patient had a best overall response of complete response, partial response or progressive disease. Single-agent nivolumab was administered to trial patients in the multi-cohort phase II CheckMate 205 trial. An independent review committee assessed best overall response by applying the 2007 International Working Group response criteria. Trial PBMCs were collected immediately before nivolumab initiation (C1D1) and during therapy at cycle 2 day 1 and cycle 4 day 1. Peripheral blood was collected in 8 mL Vacutainer Cell Preparation Tubes, from which PBMCs were isolated by centrifugation and then cryopreserved.

This entry comes from a study of PD-1 blockade in classical Hodgkin lymphoma (dated by TCRdb to about 2020). With respect to the entire study: Nivolumab dosing was 3 mg/kg intravenously every 2 weeks, continuing until either disease progression or unacceptable toxicity. The study used TCR beta sequencing and CyTOF to define a peripheral blood immune signature of response to PD-1 blockade in classical Hodgkin lymphoma.

Findings and caveats that apply to the study as a whole: Newly diagnosed patients were reported to have lower baseline TCR diversity than healthy donors, and relapsed/refractory patients were reported to have lower baseline TCR diversity still. The study covered only a single clinical trial cohort, and the causes of the repertoire differences, possibly disease activity or prior therapy, were still not defined. By C4D1, a significant rise was seen in CD4+ TCR diversity but not in CD8+ TCR diversity (p=0.0027 vs p=0.16), and the rise was most apparent among complete responders (p=0.02). Lower diversity was observed in patients in whom nivolumab was started less than 1 year after ASCT, and these patients were excluded from later analyses so that confounding by immune reconstitution would be avoided. Among trial patients, those achieving complete response had baseline diversity similar to that of newly diagnosed patients, while diversity was significantly lower in partial responders and progressors.

Sample: peripheral blood mononuclear cells (PBMCs), taken before the second cycle of nivolumab. The clonotype originates from a human donor with classical Hodgkin lymphoma.

The CDR3 has the sequence CASSLERGGETQYF. The nucleotide sequence is TGTGCCAGCAGCTTGGAACGGGGAGGTGAGACCCAGTACTTC. The chain is assembled from TRBV5-4 and TRBJ2-5, and TRBD2 may be the D gene, going by 6 matching bases. V was cut back by 0 bases and J by 5 bases, leaving a gap of 11 bases between them. CDR1 SGHNT and CDR2 YYREEE are derived from the germline V gene (reference sequence). The CDR3 measures 14 amino acids from cysteine to phenylalanine. The read is trimmed to its CDR3 DNA, 42 bases read in frame from base 1. The entire variable domain, with the stretches around the CDR3 drawn from the reference TRBV5-4 and TRBJ2-5 proteins, is ETGVTQSPTHLIKTRGQQVTLRCSSQSGHNTVSWYQQALGQGPQFIFQYYREEENGRGNFPPRFSGLQFPNYSSELNVNALELDDSALYLCASSLERGGETQYFGPGTRLLVL.